These 11 T cell receptor beta chains share one sample of origin, sequenced in a study of cytomegalovirus exposure and HLA in healthy donors. Sequencing was performed with immunoSEQ multiplex PCR; in TCRdb, only in-frame clones are kept and a portion is missing. The sample contains some 190,000 clones, 86% of which appear only once. Source material: PBMCs. The receptors originated from a woman aged 18-30 years in good health and CMV-seronegative.

The CDR3: CASSFMTFKAGEAFF. DNA for the CDR3: TGTGCCAGCAGTTTTATGACCTTTAAGGCGGGGGAAGCTTTCTTT. The chain recombines TRBV27 with TRBJ1-1; the D is unclear. There are 15 residues in the CDR3. Between the trimmed V and J ends, which lost 3 bases and 8 bases, there was a span of 19 bases. CDR1 MNHEY and CDR2 SMNVEV come from the germline V gene (reference sequence).

V is TRBV18 and J is TRBJ1-5, with D possibly matching TRBD1 (6 bases). The CDR3 is 12 amino acids. V shed 6 bases and J shed 6 bases, with 9 bases lying between them. Germline lookup yields CDR1 KGHSH and CDR2 LQKENI. The DNA for the CDR3 is TGTGCCAGCTCCCTCAGGGGTCAGCCCCAGCATTTT. This gives the protein CASSLRGQPQHF.

This sequence joins TRBV11-3 and TRBJ2-1; 7 bases match TRBD2. V trimming: 5 bases; J trimming: 2 bases; junction bases outside the gene matches: 3. This CDR3 spans 14 amino acids. CDR1 is SGHNT and CDR2 is YENEEA in the germline V gene. This CDR3 is CASSPGTTYNEQFF. The CDR3 coding sequence is TGTGCCAGCAGCCCTGGGACTACCTACAATGAGCAGTTCTTC.

The genes are TRBV19 and TRBJ1-1; 8 bases match TRBD1. Germline V CDR1 and CDR2: LNHDA, SQIVND (reference sequence). The trim removed 8 bases at V and 1 base at J, leaving 12 bases unmatched. The CDR3 length is 16 residues. The CDR3 spells CASASGTGYTNTEAFF. The CDR3 coding sequence is TGTGCCAGTGCATCCGGGACAGGCTACACGAACACTGAAGCTTTCTTT.

V and J are TRBV30 and TRBJ2-2; D is perhaps TRBD1 (6 bases). Germline values: CDR1 GTSNPN, CDR2 SVGIG (reference sequence). V shed 4 bases and J shed 3 bases, with 15 bases lying between them. The CDR3 has 15 residues. This CDR3 is CAWNTRYRDTGELFF. CDR3 DNA: TGTGCCTGGAACACAAGATACAGGGACACCGGGGAGCTGTTTTTT.

CDR3 in amino acids: CASSLPGKNTEAFF. The CDR3 DNA reads as TGTGCCAGCAGCTTACCCGGGAAGAACACTGAAGCTTTCTTT. The J gene is TRBJ1-1, the V gene TRBV7-8, with D unresolved. Trimming cost V 2 bases and J 1 base, with 8 bases left between them. The CDR3 is made up of 14 amino acids. The germline V gene has CDR1 SGHVS and CDR2 FQNEAQ. The full variable domain, completed using reference TRBV7-8 and TRBJ1-1, is GAGVSQSPRYKVAKRGQDVALRCDPISGHVSLFWYQQALGQGPEFLTYFQNEAQLDKSGLPSDRFFAERPEGSVSTLKIQRTQQEDSAVYLCASSLPGKNTEAFFGQGTRLTVV.

V gene TRBV27 combines with J gene TRBJ2-1; the D is unclear. The CDR3 spans 12 residues. CDR1 MNHEY and CDR2 SMNVEV come from the germline V gene (reference sequence). V was clipped by 5 bases and J by 5 bases, with 7 bases between them. The CDR3 DNA is TGTGCCAGCAGTCCGTCCCACAATGAGCAGTTCTTC. Its protein is CASSPSHNEQFF.

This clone was recorded only once. The genes are TRBV5-1 and TRBJ2-5; D may be TRBD2 (7 bases). This CDR3 region has 15 residues. Trimming left V 1 base short and J 2 bases short, with 12 bases between. Germline loops: CDR1 SGHRS, CDR2 YFSETQ. CDR3 in DNA: TGCGCCAGCAGCTTGAGCCGGGGGGCACAAGAGACCCAGTACTTC. This translates into CASSLSRGAQETQYF.

The rearrangement uses TRBV11-2 and TRBJ2-3; unclear D gene. Germline V lookup: CDR1 SGHAT, CDR2 FQNNGV. The CDR3 has 13 residues. V was clipped by 8 bases and J by 3 bases, with 12 bases between them. The DNA for the CDR3 is TGTGCCAGCTCCCAAACTCGGACAGATACGCAGTATTTT. Its translation is CASSQTRTDTQYF.

The V gene is TRBV6-1, the J gene TRBJ1-3, with a tentative D call TRBD1 (5 bases). Trimming removed 5 bases from V and 4 bases from J, with 9 bases in between. Germline CDR1 MNHNS, CDR2 SASEGT. The CDR3 length is 13 residues. The CDR3 region is CASSPRTGNTIYF. CDR3 bases: TGTGCCAGCAGTCCTAGGACAGGAAACACCATATATTTT.

The chain has TRBV5-1 and TRBJ2-1; TRBD2 is a possible D gene (7 bases). V lost 0 bases and J 5 bases, leaving 18 bases between the germline ends. The CDR3 runs to 17 residues. Germline lookup yields CDR1 SGHRS and CDR2 YFSETQ. This CDR3 reads CASSLAEGGGPHNEQFF. CDR3 nucleotide sequence: TGCGCCAGCAGCTTGGCCGAAGGGGGGGGCCCCCACAATGAGCAGTTCTTC.